These 23 T cell receptor beta chains were all obtained from the same sample, sequenced in a study of T-cell reconstitution after alpha-beta-depleted transplantation in children. Preparation of the TCRbeta library used unique molecular identifiers. TCRdb processed the PCR reads anew with MiXCR; each CDR3 protein has one entry. The data contain about 540,000 distinct CDR3 sequences, 15% to 20% of them singletons. Material: PBMCs from the stem cell graft donor, obtained from the stem cell graft. The receptors originated from a human donor who donated a stem cell graft to a child with acute lymphoblastic leukemia.

This clonotype came up a few times. The V and J genes are TRBV5-1 and TRBJ2-5; either TRBD1 or TRBD2 may fit D (5 bases each). Trimming stripped 7 bases from V and 5 bases from J, with 9 bases between. The CDR3 runs to 11 residues. The germline gives CDR1 SGHRS, CDR2 YFSETQ. The chain's CDR3 is CASHWGETQYF. CDR3 nucleotides: TGCGCCAGCCACTGGGGGGAGACCCAGTACTTC. Combining the CDR3 with reference TRBV5-1 and TRBJ2-5 gives the whole variable domain KAGVTQTPRYLIKTRGQQVTLSCSPISGHRSVSWYQQTPGQGLQFLFEYFSETQRNKGNFPGRFSGRQFSNSRSEMNVSTLELGDSALYLCASHWGETQYFGPGTRLLVL.

The rearrangement links TRBV7-9 to TRBJ2-7; 10 bases agree with TRBD1. The CDR3 runs to 16 residues. The germline gives CDR1 SEHNR, CDR2 FQNEAQ (reference sequence). With 5 bases clipped from V and 6 bases from J, the junction kept 13 bases outside the gene matches. CDR3 sequence: CASSPPPGTGDPEQYF. The CDR3 nucleotides are TGTGCCAGCAGCCCCCCACCCGGGACAGGGGACCCCGAGCAGTACTTC.

Only a few counts were recorded for this clonotype. J is TRBJ2-1 and V is TRBV11-2, with D perhaps matching TRBD1 or TRBD2 (6 bases each). V lost 6 bases and J lost 5, with 17 bases in between. Germline V CDR1 and CDR2: SGHAT, FQNNGV. This CDR3 contains 15 residues. CDR3 DNA: TGTGCCAGCAGGAATTGGAGGGGGAGAGACAATGAGCAGTTCTTC. This codes for CASRNWRGRDNEQFF.

This sequence joins TRBV7-9 and TRBJ2-7; TRBD1 matches at 12 bases. CDR1 is SEHNR and CDR2 is FQNEAQ in the germline V gene (reference sequence). V was clipped by 5 bases and J by 7 bases; unmatched bases: 12. The CDR3 runs to 16 residues. CDR3 amino acids: CASSPKPGQGAREQYF. Written as DNA, the CDR3 is TGTGCCAGCAGCCCGAAACCGGGACAGGGGGCGCGGGAGCAGTACTTC.

The J gene is TRBJ1-1, the V gene TRBV7-9; D perhaps matches TRBD1 (6 bases). V was shortened by 5 bases and J by 4 bases, with 17 bases between the two germline ends. The CDR3 spans 15 residues. Germline V gives CDR1 SEHNR, CDR2 FQNEAQ (reference sequence). The CDR3 here is CASSPPGAGSTEAFF. CDR3 nucleotide sequence: TGTGCCAGCAGCCCCCCGGGGGCGGGAAGCACTGAAGCTTTCTTT. The variable domain in full, completed from reference TRBV7-9 and TRBJ1-1, reads DTGVSQNPRHKITKRGQNVTFRCDPISEHNRLYWYRQTLGQGPEFLTYFQNEAQLEKSRLLSDRFSAERPKGSFSTLEIQRTEQGDSAMYLCASSPPGAGSTEAFFGQGTRLTVV.

This clonotype rates as medium-sized. The genes are TRBV11-2 and TRBJ2-1; 7 bases are a match to TRBD2. Germline lookup yields CDR1 SGHAT and CDR2 FQNNGV. After removal of 8 bases from V and 5 bases from J, the junction contained 6 bases not matched to a gene. The CDR3 runs 13 residues. The CDR3, as DNA: TGTGCCAGCGGATGGACTAGAGACAATGAGCAGTTCTTC. It is translated as CASGWTRDNEQFF.

This chain connects TRBV7-6 to TRBJ2-7; TRBD2 might be the D (5 bases). CDR1 and CDR2 (germline): SGHVS, FNYEAQ. CDR3 length: 15 residues. The V gene lost 2 bases and the J gene lost 1 base, with 12 bases spanning the gap. DNA of the CDR3: TGTGCCAGCAGCTTACAATCGGGAACGTCCTACGAGCAGTACTTC. Translation: CASSLQSGTSYEQYF.

This clonotype was counted a few times. The V and J genes are TRBV11-2 and TRBJ1-1; 8 positions agree with TRBD1. This CDR3 has 15 residues. Germline loops: CDR1 SGHAT, CDR2 FQNNGV. J lost 4 bases, V lost 4 bases, and 8 bases had no gene match. The CDR3: CASSSTTGVSTEAFF. In DNA form, the CDR3 reads TGTGCCAGCAGCTCCACGACAGGGGTAAGCACTGAAGCTTTCTTT.

The V gene is TRBV2, the J gene TRBJ2-3; no definite D call. The CDR3 length is 15 residues. Germline CDR1 and CDR2: SNHLY and FYNNEI. Trimming removed 3 bases from V and 2 bases from J, with 12 bases in between. CDR3 residues: CASSEWNKYTDTQYF. The CDR3 bases are TGTGCCAGCAGTGAGTGGAACAAATACACAGATACGCAGTATTTT.

Note on this clonotype: This may come from a read error, since a much larger clone is one base off. The rearrangement links TRBV9 to TRBJ2-1; D is possibly TRBD2 (6 bases). The CDR3 length is 15 residues. From germline, CDR1 is SGDLS and CDR2 YYNGEE. In DNA, the CDR3 is TGTGCCAGCAGCGTATCAGCGGGTACCTACAATGCGCAGTTCTTC. Translated: CASSVSAGTYNAQFF.

This clonotype was seen a few times. The chain links TRBV7-9 to TRBJ1-1; D uncertain. The CDR3 is made up of 14 amino acids. CDR1 is SEHNR and CDR2 is FQNEAQ in the germline V gene (reference sequence). V gave up 5 bases and J gave up 6 bases, with 16 bases separating them. This CDR3 is CASSPPGLTSEAFF. CDR3 nucleotide sequence: TGTGCCAGCAGCCCCCCCGGACTCACCTCTGAAGCTTTCTTT. The full variable domain, with the rest looked up from reference TRBV7-9 and TRBJ1-1, is DTGVSQNPRHKITKRGQNVTFRCDPISEHNRLYWYRQTLGQGPEFLTYFQNEAQLEKSRLLSDRFSAERPKGSFSTLEIQRTEQGDSAMYLCASSPPGLTSEAFFGQGTRLTVV.

This clonotype was seen a handful of times. V and J are TRBV20-1 and TRBJ1-4; no reliable D call. The CDR3 contains 16 residues. The germline V gene encodes CDR1 DFQATT and CDR2 SNEGSKA (reference sequence). Trimming left V 5 bases short and J 1 base short, with 17 bases between. In DNA form, the CDR3 reads TGCAGTGCTGAGAGGACGGGCGTCGGAACTAATGAAAAACTGTTTTTT. Protein sequence: CSAERTGVGTNEKLFF.

This clonotype was counted a few times. This chain links TRBV7-2 with TRBJ2-3; 8 bases line up with TRBD2. V shed 5 bases and J 4 bases; nucleotides not matched to a gene: 5. The V gene's germline CDR1 is SGHTA and CDR2 FQGNSA. The CDR3 extends over 14 amino acids. In nucleotides, the CDR3 is TGTGCCAGCAGCCATAGCGGGACGGCAGATACGCAGTATTTT. Residues: CASSHSGTADTQYF. The variable domain in full, with the rest retrieved from reference TRBV7-2 and TRBJ2-3, is GAGVSQSPSNKVTEKGKDVELRCDPISGHTALYWYRQSLGQGLEFLIYFQGNSAPDKSGLPSDRFSAERTGGSVSTLTIQRTQQEDSAVYLCASSHSGTADTQYFGPGTRLTVL.

This clonotype was recorded a few times. In DNA, the CDR3 is TGTGCCAGCAGTCCTACAGGGGGCGGTTCACCCCTCCACTTT. Encoded protein: CASSPTGGGSPLHF. The chain combines TRBV6-1 with TRBJ1-6, with TRBD1 identical over 9 bases. The CDR3 is 14 amino acids. Germline CDR1 reads MNHNS; CDR2 reads SASEGT. With 5 bases clipped from V and 9 bases from J, the junction kept 5 bases outside the gene matches.

This clonotype appeared a few times. The rearrangement uses TRBV5-1 and TRBJ2-1; D unclear. Between the trimmed V and J ends, which lost 0 bases and 0 bases, there was a span of 10 bases. The CDR3 length is 16 residues. From germline, CDR1 is SGHRS and CDR2 YFSETQ. The CDR3 is CASSLASIYSYNEQFF. Here the CDR3 DNA reads TGCGCCAGCAGCTTGGCGTCTATCTACTCCTACAATGAGCAGTTCTTC.

This clonotype was observed a few times. This chain connects TRBV6-5 to TRBJ2-1; possible D gene TRBD2, 7 bases. V lost 5 bases to trimming and J lost 5 bases, with 16 bases between them. The germline CDR1 and CDR2 sequences are MNHEY and SVGAGI. This CDR3 is 15 amino acids long. The CDR3 region has the DNA TGTGCCAGCAGTCACCTCGGGGGGCACAACAATGAGCAGTTCTTC. Translated: CASSHLGGHNNEQFF.

The chain joins TRBV15 to TRBJ1-2; D gene ambiguous. This CDR3 has 17 residues. The germline V gene encodes CDR1 LNHNV and CDR2 YYDKDF (reference sequence). V lost 0 bases to trimming and J lost 2 bases, with 16 bases between them. CDR3 loop: CATSRDWAALLNYGYTF. CDR3 bases: TGTGCCACCAGCAGAGATTGGGCAGCCCTCCTCAACTATGGCTACACCTTC.

This clonotype was found many times. V gene TRBV20-1 combines with J gene TRBJ2-7; the D is unclear. The V end was cut by 3 bases, the J end by 4 bases, with 7 bases between. There are 11 residues in the CDR3. CDR1 is DFQATT and CDR2 is SNEGSKA in the germline V gene (reference sequence). The CDR3 region is CSASYGYEQYF. In DNA form, the CDR3 reads TGCAGTGCTAGTTACGGGTACGAGCAGTACTTC.

CDR3 nucleotides: TGTGCCACCGCAACTAGTTTATCCGGGGAGCTGTTTTTT. This translates into CATATSLSGELFF. The J gene is TRBJ2-2, the V gene TRBV19; tentatively, D is TRBD2 (5 bases). Germline CDR1 LNHDA, CDR2 SQIVND (reference sequence). V was clipped by 10 bases and J by 6 bases, with 15 bases between them. The CDR3 sequence is 13 residues long.

The genes are TRBV12-3 or TRBV12-4 and TRBJ1-6; possibly TRBD1 for D (6 bases). V lost 5 bases and J lost 7, with 9 bases in between. The CDR3 covers 13 residues. The CDR3 sequence is CASSPDRNSPLHF. CDR3 nucleotides: TGTGCCAGCAGTCCGGACAGAAATTCACCCCTCCACTTT.

The chain carries TRBV29-1 and TRBJ1-3; D is perhaps TRBD1 (6 bases). V lost 0 bases, J lost 1 base, and 10 bases lay in between. The CDR3 extends over 15 amino acids. CDR1 is SQVTM and CDR2 is ANQGSEA in the germline V gene. CDR3 coding DNA: TGCAGCGTTGAAGATCTAGACAGGTCTGGAAACACCATATATTTT. Translating it yields CSVEDLDRSGNTIYF.

This chain joins TRBV11-1 and TRBJ2-3, with D unresolved. Trimming shortened V by 1 base and J by 6 bases, and 14 bases separated the two germline ends. The CDR3 runs 15 residues. In germline, CDR1 is SGHAT, CDR2 FQDESV (reference sequence). This CDR3 reads CASSLEVVRLDTQYF. The DNA for the CDR3 is TGTGCCAGCAGCTTAGAAGTTGTCCGACTGGATACGCAGTATTTT. Complete variable domain (other parts from reference TRBV11-1 and TRBJ2-3): EAEVAQSPRYKITEKSQAVAFWCDPISGHATLYWYRQILGQGPELLVQFQDESVVDDSQLPKDRFSAERLKGVDSTLKIQPAELGDSAMYLCASSLEVVRLDTQYFGPGTRLTVL.

This clonotype has just a few counts. The rearrangement uses TRBV5-1 and TRBJ2-7; 10 positions match TRBD2. Per the germline V gene, CDR1 is SGHRS and CDR2 is YFSETQ. The CDR3 runs 14 residues. V trimming: 3 bases; J trimming: 4 bases; junction bases outside the gene matches: 4. CDR3 sequence reads: CASSWGTSDYEQYF. The CDR3 nucleotides are TGCGCCAGCAGCTGGGGGACTAGCGATTACGAGCAGTACTTC.